This TCR beta chain was found in a study of CD8 T cells in ankylosing spondylitis. Regarding the study as a whole: Some of these motif variants have turned up before, in reports on reactive arthritis synovial fluid and blood. Reports say disease-linked clones showed up significantly more in matched ankylosing spondylitis synovial fluid.

V lost 2 bases and J lost 1; bases outside the gene matches: 9. This CDR3 contains 18 residues. Germline-derived CDR1 and CDR2 are MGHRA and YSYEKL. Ten or more counts support this clonotype. As yet, its antigen is unknown. Library preparation for TCR beta used quantitative 5'-RACE with molecular barcodes. A single record per CDR3 protein comes from TCRdb applying MiXCR to the 5' RACE reads. The data contain about 130,000 distinct CDR3 sequences, approximately 7.3% of them singletons. Source material: blood, either unsorted or a sorted T cell fraction (not recorded which). The rearrangement joins TRBV4-1 to TRBJ2-3, with 10 bases aligning to TRBD2. This receptor was taken from a female donor with ankylosing spondylitis or in good health (not recorded which). CDR3 sequence: CASSQNPPSGGRTDTQYF. CDR3 DNA: TGCGCCAGCAGCCAAAACCCTCCTAGCGGGGGACGCACAGATACGCAGTATTTT.